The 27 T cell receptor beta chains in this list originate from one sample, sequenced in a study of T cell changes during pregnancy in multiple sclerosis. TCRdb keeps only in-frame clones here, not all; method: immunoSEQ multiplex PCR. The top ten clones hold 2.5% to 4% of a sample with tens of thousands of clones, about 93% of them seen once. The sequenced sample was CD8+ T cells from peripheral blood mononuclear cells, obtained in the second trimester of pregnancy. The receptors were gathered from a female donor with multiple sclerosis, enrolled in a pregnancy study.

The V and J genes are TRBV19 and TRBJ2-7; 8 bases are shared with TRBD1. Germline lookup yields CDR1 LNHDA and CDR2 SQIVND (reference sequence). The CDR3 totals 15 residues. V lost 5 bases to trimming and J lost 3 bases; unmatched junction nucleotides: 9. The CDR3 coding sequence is TGTGCCAGTAGTCAACCCGACAGGGGAGTCTACGAGCAGTACTTC. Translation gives CASSQPDRGVYEQYF.

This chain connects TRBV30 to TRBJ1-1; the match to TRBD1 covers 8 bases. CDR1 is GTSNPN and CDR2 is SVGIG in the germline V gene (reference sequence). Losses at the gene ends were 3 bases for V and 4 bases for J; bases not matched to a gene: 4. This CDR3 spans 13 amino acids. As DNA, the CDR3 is TGTGCCTGGAGCGGACAGGGAAGCACTGAAGCTTTCTTT. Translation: CAWSGQGSTEAFF.

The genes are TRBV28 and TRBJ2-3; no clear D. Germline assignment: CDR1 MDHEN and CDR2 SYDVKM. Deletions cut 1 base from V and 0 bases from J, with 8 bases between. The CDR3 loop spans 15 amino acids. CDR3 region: CASSLSQASTDTQYF. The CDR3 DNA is TGTGCCAGCAGTTTATCCCAGGCCAGCACAGATACGCAGTATTTT. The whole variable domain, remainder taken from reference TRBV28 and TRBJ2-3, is DVKVTQSSRYLVKRTGEKVFLECVQDMDHENMFWYRQDPGLGLRLIYFSYDVKMKEKGDIPEGYSVSREKKERFSLILESASTNQTSMYLCASSLSQASTDTQYFGPGTRLTVL.

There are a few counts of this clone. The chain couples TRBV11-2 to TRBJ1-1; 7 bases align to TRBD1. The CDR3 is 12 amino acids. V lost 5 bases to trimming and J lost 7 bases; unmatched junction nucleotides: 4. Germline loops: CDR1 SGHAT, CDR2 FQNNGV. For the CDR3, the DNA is TGTGCCAGCAGCGAAGGGGGCCTTGAAGCTTTCTTT. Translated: CASSEGGLEAFF.

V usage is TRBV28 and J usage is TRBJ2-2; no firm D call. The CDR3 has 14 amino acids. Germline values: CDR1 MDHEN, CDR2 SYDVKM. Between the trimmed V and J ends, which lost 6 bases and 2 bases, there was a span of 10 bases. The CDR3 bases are TGTGCCAGCAGCCCCGACATCAACACCGGGGAGCTGTTTTTT. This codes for CASSPDINTGELFF.

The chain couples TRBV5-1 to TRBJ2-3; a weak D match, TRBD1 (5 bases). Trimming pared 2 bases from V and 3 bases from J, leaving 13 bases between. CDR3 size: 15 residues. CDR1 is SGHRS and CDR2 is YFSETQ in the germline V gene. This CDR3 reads CASSFRTQETDTQYF. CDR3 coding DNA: TGCGCCAGCAGCTTTCGGACACAAGAGACAGATACGCAGTATTTT. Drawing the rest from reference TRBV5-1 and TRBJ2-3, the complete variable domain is KAGVTQTPRYLIKTRGQQVTLSCSPISGHRSVSWYQQTPGQGLQFLFEYFSETQRNKGNFPGRFSGRQFSNSRSEMNVSTLELGDSALYLCASSFRTQETDTQYFGPGTRLTVL.

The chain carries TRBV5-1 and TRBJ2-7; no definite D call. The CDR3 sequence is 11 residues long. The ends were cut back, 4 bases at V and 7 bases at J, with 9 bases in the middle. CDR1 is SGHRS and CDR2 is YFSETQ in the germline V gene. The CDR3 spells CASSVAPEQYF. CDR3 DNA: TGCGCCAGCAGCGTGGCCCCGGAGCAGTACTTC.

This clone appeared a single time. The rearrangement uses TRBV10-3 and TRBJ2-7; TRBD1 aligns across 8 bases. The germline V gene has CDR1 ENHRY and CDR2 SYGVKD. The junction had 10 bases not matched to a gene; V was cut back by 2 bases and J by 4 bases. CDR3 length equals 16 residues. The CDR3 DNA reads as TGTGCCATCAGTGAGGGGTTTCGGAACAGGGGGTACGAGCAGTACTTC. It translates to CAISEGFRNRGYEQYF.

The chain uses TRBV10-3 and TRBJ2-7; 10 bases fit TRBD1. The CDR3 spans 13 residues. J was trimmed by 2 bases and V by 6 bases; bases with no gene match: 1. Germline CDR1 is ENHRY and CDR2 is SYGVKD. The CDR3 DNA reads TGTGCCATCAGGGGACAGGGGCCCTACGAGCAGTACTTC. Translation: CAIRGQGPYEQYF.

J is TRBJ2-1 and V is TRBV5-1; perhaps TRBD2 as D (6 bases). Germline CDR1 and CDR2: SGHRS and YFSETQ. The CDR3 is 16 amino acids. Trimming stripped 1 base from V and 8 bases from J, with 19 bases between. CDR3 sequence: CASSLYSGRNGDEQFF. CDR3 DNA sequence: TGCGCCAGCAGCTTGTATTCCGGGAGAAACGGGGATGAGCAGTTCTTC.

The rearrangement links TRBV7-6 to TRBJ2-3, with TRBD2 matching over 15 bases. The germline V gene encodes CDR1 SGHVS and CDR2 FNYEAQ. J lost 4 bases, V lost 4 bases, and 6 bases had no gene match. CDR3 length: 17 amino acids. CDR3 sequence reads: CASSSWTSGRAADTQYF. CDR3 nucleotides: TGTGCCAGCAGCTCTTGGACTAGCGGGAGGGCCGCAGATACGCAGTATTTT.

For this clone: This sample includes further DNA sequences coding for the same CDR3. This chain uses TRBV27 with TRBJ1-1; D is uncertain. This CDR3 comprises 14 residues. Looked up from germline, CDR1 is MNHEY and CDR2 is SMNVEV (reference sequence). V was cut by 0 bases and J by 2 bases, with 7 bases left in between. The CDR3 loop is CASSLSRGNTEAFF. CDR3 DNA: TGTGCCAGCAGTTTATCGCGGGGAAACACTGAAGCTTTCTTT.

For the CDR3, the DNA is TGTGCCTGGGACGCCGGGACAGGATGGTCACCCCTCCACTTT. Translating it yields CAWDAGTGWSPLHF. The chain employs TRBV30 and TRBJ1-6; 8 nucleotides line up with TRBD1. The CDR3 loop spans 14 amino acids. The germline gives CDR1 GTSNPN, CDR2 SVGIG (reference sequence). V gave up 5 bases and J gave up 10 bases; unmatched junction bases: 10. The full variable domain, in which reference TRBV30 and TRBJ1-6 provide the parts outside the CDR3, is SQTIHQWPATLVQPVGSPLSLECTVEGTSNPNLYWYRQAAGRGLQLLFYSVGIGQISSEVPQNLSASRPQDRQFILSSKKLLLSDSGFYLCAWDAGTGWSPLHFGNGTRLTVT.

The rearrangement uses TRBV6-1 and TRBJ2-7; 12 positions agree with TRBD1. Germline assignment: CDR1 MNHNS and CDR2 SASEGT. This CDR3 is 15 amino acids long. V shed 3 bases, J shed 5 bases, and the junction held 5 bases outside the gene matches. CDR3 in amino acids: CASSEEGTGGHEQYF. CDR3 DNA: TGTGCCAGCAGTGAGGAAGGGACAGGGGGCCACGAGCAGTACTTC.

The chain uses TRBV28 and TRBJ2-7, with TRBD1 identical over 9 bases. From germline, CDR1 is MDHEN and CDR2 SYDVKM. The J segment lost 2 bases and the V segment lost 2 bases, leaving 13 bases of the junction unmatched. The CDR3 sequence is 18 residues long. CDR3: CASSLPPLHRGLAYEQYF. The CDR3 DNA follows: TGTGCCAGCAGTTTACCCCCGCTCCACAGGGGGCTCGCCTACGAGCAGTACTTC. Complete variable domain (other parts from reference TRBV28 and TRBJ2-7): DVKVTQSSRYLVKRTGEKVFLECVQDMDHENMFWYRQDPGLGLRLIYFSYDVKMKEKGDIPEGYSVSREKKERFSLILESASTNQTSMYLCASSLPPLHRGLAYEQYFGPGTRLTVT.

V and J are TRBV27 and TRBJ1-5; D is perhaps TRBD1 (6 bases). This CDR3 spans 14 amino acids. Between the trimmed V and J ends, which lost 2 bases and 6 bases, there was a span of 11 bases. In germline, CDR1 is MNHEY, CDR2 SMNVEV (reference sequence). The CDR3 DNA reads TGTGCCAGCAGTTTAACCGGGACACTTCAGCCCCAGCATTTT. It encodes CASSLTGTLQPQHF.

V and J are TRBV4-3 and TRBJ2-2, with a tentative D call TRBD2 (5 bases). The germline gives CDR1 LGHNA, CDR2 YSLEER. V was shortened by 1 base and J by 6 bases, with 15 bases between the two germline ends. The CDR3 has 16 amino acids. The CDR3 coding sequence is TGCGCCAGCAGCCAAGCCCTAACTAGAAAGGCCGGGGAGCTGTTTTTT. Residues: CASSQALTRKAGELFF.

In DNA form, the CDR3 reads TGTGCCTCCGAGTCGTCTAACTATGGCTACACCTTC. Translating it yields CASESSNYGYTF. This chain joins TRBV30 and TRBJ1-2; D is unclear. The CDR3 is 12 residues long. Trimming cost V 7 bases and J 0 bases, with 9 bases left between them. Germline values: CDR1 GTSNPN, CDR2 SVGIG (reference sequence).

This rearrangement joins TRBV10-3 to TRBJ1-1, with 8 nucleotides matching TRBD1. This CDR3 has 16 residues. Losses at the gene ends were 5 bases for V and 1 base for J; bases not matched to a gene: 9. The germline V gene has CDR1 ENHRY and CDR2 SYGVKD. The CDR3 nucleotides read TGTGCCATCAGTTCCCCGGACAGGGACCAGAACACTGAAGCTTTCTTT. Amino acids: CAISSPDRDQNTEAFF.

DNA of the CDR3: TGTGCCAGCAGCCCGGACCAGACAGGGTACCAAGAGACCCAGTACTTC. Amino acids: CASSPDQTGYQETQYF. The chain links TRBV5-5 to TRBJ2-5; the match to TRBD1 covers 7 bases. V dropped 4 bases and J dropped 0; count of bases not matched to a gene: 9. Germline V gene data show CDR1 as SGHKS and CDR2 as YYEKEE (reference sequence). The CDR3 loop spans 16 amino acids.

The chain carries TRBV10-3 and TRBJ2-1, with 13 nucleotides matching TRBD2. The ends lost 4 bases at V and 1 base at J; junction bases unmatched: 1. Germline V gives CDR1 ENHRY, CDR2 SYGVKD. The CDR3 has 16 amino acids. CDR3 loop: CAISAGLAGSYNEQFF. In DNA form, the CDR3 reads TGTGCCATCAGTGCGGGACTAGCGGGGTCCTACAATGAGCAGTTCTTC.

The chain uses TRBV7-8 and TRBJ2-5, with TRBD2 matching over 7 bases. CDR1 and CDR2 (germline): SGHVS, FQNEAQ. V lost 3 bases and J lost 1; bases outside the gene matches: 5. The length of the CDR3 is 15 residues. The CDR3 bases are TGTGCCAGCAGCTTCTTTGGCGGGAGCCAAGAGACCCAGTACTTC. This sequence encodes CASSFFGGSQETQYF.

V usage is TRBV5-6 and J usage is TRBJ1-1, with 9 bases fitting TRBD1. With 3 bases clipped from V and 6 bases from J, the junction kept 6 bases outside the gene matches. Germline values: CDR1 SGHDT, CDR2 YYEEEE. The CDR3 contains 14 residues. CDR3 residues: CASSSGQGRPEAFF. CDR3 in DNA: TGTGCCAGCAGCTCGGGACAGGGTAGGCCTGAAGCTTTCTTT.

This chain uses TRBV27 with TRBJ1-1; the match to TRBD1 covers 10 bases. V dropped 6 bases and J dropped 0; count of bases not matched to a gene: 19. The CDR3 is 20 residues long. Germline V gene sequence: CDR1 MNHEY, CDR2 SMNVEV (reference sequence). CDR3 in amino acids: CASSPYPTSTGGPMNTEAFF. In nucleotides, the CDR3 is TGTGCCAGCAGCCCTTACCCCACCTCGACAGGGGGCCCGATGAACACTGAAGCTTTCTTT.

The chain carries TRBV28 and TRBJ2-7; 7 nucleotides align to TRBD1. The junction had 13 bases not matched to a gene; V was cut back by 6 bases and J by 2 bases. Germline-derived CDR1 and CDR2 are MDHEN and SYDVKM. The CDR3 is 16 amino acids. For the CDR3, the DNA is TGTGCCAGCAGCTATCCAGGGGGAGCCTCTCCCTACGAGCAGTACTTC. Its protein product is CASSYPGGASPYEQYF.

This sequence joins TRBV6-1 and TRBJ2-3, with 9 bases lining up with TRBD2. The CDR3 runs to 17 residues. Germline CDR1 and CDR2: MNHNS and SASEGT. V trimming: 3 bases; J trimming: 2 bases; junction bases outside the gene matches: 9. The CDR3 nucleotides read TGTGCCAGCAGTGATAGGCTAGCGGGGCCCCTCACAGATACGCAGTATTTT. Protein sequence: CASSDRLAGPLTDTQYF.

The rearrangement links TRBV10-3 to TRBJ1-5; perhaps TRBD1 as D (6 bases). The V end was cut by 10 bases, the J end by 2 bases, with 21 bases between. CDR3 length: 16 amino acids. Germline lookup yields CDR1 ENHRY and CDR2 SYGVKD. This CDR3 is CASTARQALGNQPQHF. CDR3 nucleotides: TGTGCCAGCACGGCAAGACAGGCCCTCGGCAATCAGCCCCAGCATTTT.